These 31 T cell receptor beta chains came from one sample sequenced in a study of CD8+ T cells in alopecia areata. RNA was extracted and reverse transcribed into cDNA as the sequencing template. Sequencing used immunoSEQ multiplex PCR; TCRdb keeps in-frame clones, though not all of them. The sample contains 200,000 to 250,000 clones, around three fifths of which appear only once. Treatment in this sample: oral pan-JAK inhibitor, 5-10 mg twice daily. Sequenced material: CD4+ T cells sorted from blood, taken at week 4, from a patient treated with tofacitinib. The receptors shown here come from a human donor with alopecia areata.

The sample holds a few counts of this clone. The chain links TRBV29-1 to TRBJ1-1; the match to TRBD1 covers 8 bases. With V trimmed by 4 bases and J by 10 bases, 11 bases remained unmatched. CDR1 and CDR2 from the germline V gene are SQVTM and ANQGSEA. This CDR3 has 13 amino acids. The CDR3 loop reads CSVAAGGRGGAFF. In DNA form, the CDR3 reads TGCAGCGTTGCTGCAGGGGGCAGAGGTGGAGCTTTCTTT.

This sequence joins TRBV5-1 and TRBJ1-1; D is unclear. The germline V and J ends were trimmed by 1 base and 0 bases, with 10 bases remaining between them. The length of the CDR3 is 15 residues. Germline V gene lookup returns CDR1 SGHRS and CDR2 YFSETQ. CDR3 protein: CASSLSAAVNTEAFF. The DNA for the CDR3 is TGCGCCAGCAGCTTGAGTGCTGCTGTGAACACTGAAGCTTTCTTT.

The CDR3 region has the DNA TGTGCCAGCTCAATTCAAGATGGATACGAGCAGTACTTC. Its protein product is CASSIQDGYEQYF. The gene calls are TRBV18 and TRBJ2-7; D is ambiguous. The V end was cut by 5 bases, the J end by 4 bases, with 12 bases between. Germline CDR1 reads KGHSH; CDR2 reads LQKENI. The CDR3 contains 13 residues.

Only one count was recorded for this clone. The chain links TRBV2 to TRBJ2-3; 7 nucleotides match TRBD2. The CDR3 loop spans 15 amino acids. Germline CDR1 SNHLY, CDR2 FYNNEI. V shed 5 bases and J 2 bases; nucleotides not matched to a gene: 7. CDR3 DNA sequence: TGTGCCAGCAGTAAGCAGCGGGGAAACACAGATACGCAGTATTTT. Amino acid sequence: CASSKQRGNTDTQYF.

This chain uses TRBV27 with TRBJ2-1; tentatively, D is TRBD2 (5 bases). CDR3 size: 16 residues. The germline gives CDR1 MNHEY, CDR2 SMNVEV (reference sequence). V dropped 5 bases and J dropped 8 bases, with 22 bases sitting between them. The CDR3 DNA reads as TGTGCCAGCAGTACCCACTCGCGGGCCCCTACGGATGAGCAGTTCTTC. Translating gives CASSTHSRAPTDEQFF.

The V and J genes are TRBV5-1 and TRBJ2-2; TRBD2 aligns across 13 bases. The CDR3 runs to 19 residues. Losses at the gene ends were 4 bases for V and 7 bases for J; bases not matched to a gene: 16. Germline V gene data show CDR1 as SGHRS and CDR2 as YFSETQ. CDR3 DNA: TGCGCCAGCAGCAGACTAGCGGGGGGCCTCCCGGGAGTTTTCGGGGAGCTGTTTTTT. Translated: CASSRLAGGLPGVFGELFF.

The J gene is TRBJ1-1, the V gene TRBV25-1, with TRBD1 matching 7 bases. V lost 7 bases and J lost 3; bases outside the gene matches: 11. This CDR3 contains 15 residues. Germline V gene data show CDR1 as MGHDK and CDR2 as SYGVNS. For the CDR3, the DNA is TGTGCCAGCACTAACAGGGGTATGAGGGACACTGAAGCTTTCTTT. Its protein is CASTNRGMRDTEAFF.

Regarding this clone: The sample contains more than one DNA sequence encoding this CDR3. The genes are TRBV29-1 and TRBJ1-5, with TRBD1 matching over 9 bases. Germline-derived CDR1 and CDR2 are SQVTM and ANQGSEA. This CDR3 comprises 13 residues. The junction had 1 base not matched to a gene; V was cut back by 6 bases and J by 1 base. CDR3 sequence (DNA): TGCAGCGTACAGGGGGCGAGCAATCAGCCCCAGCATTTT. Translation gives CSVQGASNQPQHF.

V usage is TRBV6-1 and J usage is TRBJ2-5; D possibly uses TRBD1 or TRBD2 (5 bases each). The CDR3 length is 15 residues. Deletions cut 1 base from V and 5 bases from J, with 14 bases between. CDR1 and CDR2 (germline): MNHNS, SASEGT. CDR3 amino acids: CASSEGASGRETQYF. CDR3 nucleotides: TGTGCCAGCAGTGAAGGGGCGTCGGGGCGGGAGACCCAGTACTTC.

This rearrangement joins TRBV6-6 to TRBJ1-5; tentatively, D is TRBD1 (5 bases). The CDR3 has 16 residues. V was clipped by 8 bases and J by 0 bases, with 17 bases between them. CDR1 MNHNY and CDR2 SVGAGI come from the germline V gene (reference sequence). The CDR3 protein is CASERGELFSNQPQHF. The CDR3 DNA is TGTGCCAGCGAAAGGGGCGAGTTGTTTAGCAATCAGCCCCAGCATTTT.

Notes on this clone: Different DNA sequences within this sample yield the same CDR3. This sequence joins TRBV29-1 and TRBJ2-7, with 8 bases fitting TRBD1. The CDR3 is made up of 12 amino acids. CDR1 and CDR2 from the germline V gene are SQVTM and ANQGSEA. The V gene end was trimmed by 7 bases and the J gene end by 3 bases; junction bases not matched to a gene: 5. The CDR3 DNA sequence: TGCAGCGCGACAGGGGAAGGCTACGAGCAGTACTTC. Residues: CSATGEGYEQYF.

This chain links TRBV19 with TRBJ1-2; D ambiguous. The germline CDR1 and CDR2 sequences are LNHDA and SQIVND (reference sequence). The CDR3 consists of 14 residues. Deletions cut 5 bases from V and 4 bases from J, with 14 bases between. The CDR3 sequence is CASSSRERLYGYTF. CDR3 DNA sequence: TGTGCCAGTAGTTCGCGGGAGCGACTCTATGGCTACACCTTC.

This chain joins TRBV9 and TRBJ1-2, with 9 bases identical to TRBD1. Germline CDR1 and CDR2: SGDLS and YYNGEE. Trimming took 6 bases from V and 8 from J; bases not matched to a gene: 5. The CDR3 contains 12 residues. The CDR3 spells CASNTGGRGYTF. The CDR3 region has the DNA TGTGCCAGCAACACAGGGGGCAGAGGCTACACCTTC.

The chain joins TRBV4-3 to TRBJ1-4; 11 positions match TRBD1. The CDR3 has 15 amino acids. In germline, CDR1 is LGHNA, CDR2 YSLEER. V lost 4 bases and J lost 8; bases outside the gene matches: 6. DNA for the CDR3: TGCGCCAGCAGCCGCACCGGGACAGGGGGGGAAAAACTGTTTTTT. Translating gives CASSRTGTGGEKLFF.

This clone turned up a few times. The V gene is TRBV13, the J gene TRBJ1-2; D gene ambiguous. CDR3 length: 14 amino acids. Trimming removed 2 bases at V and 4 bases at J, with 11 bases between. CDR1 is PRHDT, CDR2 FYEKMQ, per germline (reference sequence). The CDR3 reads CASSLTADSYGYTF. The CDR3 bases are TGTGCCAGCAGCTTAACAGCGGACTCCTATGGCTACACCTTC.

This clone was seen more than once but under ten times. The chain is built from TRBV7-3 and TRBJ1-6; 8 positions match TRBD1. Trimming cost V 3 bases and J 5 bases; bases outside gene matches: 3. CDR1 is SGHTA, CDR2 FQGTGA, per germline. The CDR3 has 15 residues. CDR3 protein: CASSLGQAHNSPLHF. CDR3 nucleotide sequence: TGTGCCAGCAGCTTGGGACAGGCCCATAATTCACCCCTCCACTTT.

This chain joins TRBV6-6 and TRBJ1-6, with no clear D. Germline loops: CDR1 MNHNY, CDR2 SVGAGI (reference sequence). V gave up 4 bases and J gave up 7 bases, with 14 bases separating them. This CDR3 region has 15 residues. DNA for the CDR3: TGTGCCAGCAGTTTTCCAGACCCACCGAATTCACCCCTCCACTTT. As protein: CASSFPDPPNSPLHF.

The rearrangement joins TRBV7-9 to TRBJ1-2; D uncertain. Trimming took 0 bases from V and 4 from J, leaving 6 bases between them. Germline V lookup: CDR1 SEHNR, CDR2 FQNEAQ (reference sequence). CDR3 length: 13 residues. CDR3 in amino acids: CASSLARGYGYTF. The CDR3 nucleotides are TGTGCCAGCAGCTTAGCTCGGGGCTATGGCTACACCTTC.

The chain has TRBV29-1 and TRBJ1-4; no definite D call. V gave up 0 bases and J gave up 7 bases, with 6 bases separating them. This CDR3 spans 12 amino acids. Germline lookup yields CDR1 SQVTM and CDR2 ANQGSEA. The CDR3 spells CSVEDPLEKLFF. The CDR3 nucleotides are TGCAGCGTTGAAGATCCCCTTGAAAAACTGTTTTTT.

V usage is TRBV23-1 and J usage is TRBJ2-7; possible D gene TRBD2, 5 bases. TRBV23-1 qualifies as an ORF whose function is uncertain. V gave up 0 bases and J gave up 2 bases, with 11 bases separating them. The CDR3 covers 15 residues. The CDR3 reads CASSQSPSIPYEQYF. CDR3 coding DNA: TGCGCCAGCAGTCAATCCCCTAGCATCCCCTACGAGCAGTACTTC.

This clone occurred many times. This rearrangement joins TRBV7-9 to TRBJ1-6, with 8 bases matching TRBD1. The CDR3 is 14 amino acids. V shed 5 bases and J 8 bases; nucleotides not matched to a gene: 5. Germline V gene lookup returns CDR1 SEHNR and CDR2 FQNEAQ (reference sequence). The CDR3 region has the DNA TGTGCCAGCAGCCCACAGGGGGTGGATTCACCCCTCCACTTT. Amino acids: CASSPQGVDSPLHF.

The rearrangement links TRBV9 to TRBJ2-3; D uncertain. CDR1 is SGDLS, CDR2 YYNGEE, per germline. There are 14 residues in the CDR3. Trimming stripped 6 bases from V and 2 bases from J, with 13 bases between. The CDR3 nucleotides read TGTGCCAGCAACGGCGGAGTAAACACAGATACGCAGTATTTT. The encoded protein is CASNGGVNTDTQYF.

The chain has TRBV5-1 and TRBJ1-1, with a weak D call TRBD1 (5 bases). The CDR3 has 13 residues. The germline CDR1 and CDR2 sequences are SGHRS and YFSETQ. V dropped 7 bases and J dropped 0 bases, with 10 bases sitting between them. Here the CDR3 DNA reads TGCGCCAGCGGACAACAAGTGAACACTGAAGCTTTCTTT. The encoded protein is CASGQQVNTEAFF.

This clone was found a few times. The CDR3 DNA follows: TGTGCCTGGAGTAGAACAGGGATCCAAGAGACCCAGTACTTC. Its protein product is CAWSRTGIQETQYF. The genes are TRBV30 and TRBJ2-5; maybe TRBD1 (6 bases). Germline loops: CDR1 GTSNPN, CDR2 SVGIG (reference sequence). The CDR3 consists of 14 residues. Trimming removed 2 bases from V and 1 base from J, with 11 bases in between.

This sequence joins TRBV25-1 and TRBJ1-2, with no clear D. The CDR3 length is 13 residues. Trimming shortened V by 4 bases and J by 8 bases, and 14 bases separated the two germline ends. Germline V gene data show CDR1 as MGHDK and CDR2 as SYGVNS. CDR3 region: CASSVGVMSGYTF. CDR3 nucleotide sequence: TGTGCCAGCAGTGTCGGGGTGATGAGCGGCTACACCTTC.

The chain combines TRBV5-1 with TRBJ1-2, with 7 bases aligning to TRBD1. The CDR3 length is 13 residues. Germline CDR1 reads SGHRS; CDR2 reads YFSETQ. With 4 bases clipped from V and 5 bases from J, the junction kept 5 bases outside the gene matches. CDR3 sequence: CASSPGTVYGYTF. The CDR3 DNA is TGCGCCAGCAGCCCGGGGACAGTTTATGGCTACACCTTC.

This clone was seen a handful of times. The genes are TRBV29-1 and TRBJ1-2, with D tentatively TRBD1 (6 bases). CDR3 size: 16 residues. Germline V gives CDR1 SQVTM, CDR2 ANQGSEA. V was clipped by 3 bases and J by 5 bases, with 22 bases between them. CDR3 sequence: CSVDRLAGDLQYGYTF. Written as DNA, the CDR3 is TGCAGCGTTGATCGGTTGGCAGGGGATTTGCAGTATGGCTACACCTTC.

The rearrangement joins TRBV19 to TRBJ1-5; no reliable D call. Trimming removed 3 bases at V and 5 bases at J, with 11 bases between. The CDR3 is 14 amino acids. Per the germline V gene, CDR1 is LNHDA and CDR2 is SQIVND (reference sequence). As DNA, the CDR3 is TGTGCCAGTAGTATGCGGTCCGGGGATCAGCCCCAGCATTTT. This gives the protein CASSMRSGDQPQHF.

The genes are TRBV4-2 and TRBJ2-4; 13 bases agree with TRBD2. This CDR3 region has 17 residues. The germline V gene encodes CDR1 LGHNA and CDR2 YNFKEQ. V gave up 6 bases and J gave up 3 bases; unmatched junction bases: 8. The CDR3 coding sequence is TGTGCCAGCAGTCGGACTAGCGGGGGTATGGACAAAAACATTCAGTACTTC. Its protein is CASSRTSGGMDKNIQYF.

This chain uses TRBV10-3 with TRBJ1-1; TRBD1 is a possible D gene (5 bases). Germline assignment: CDR1 ENHRY and CDR2 SYGVKD. Between the trimmed V and J ends, which lost 6 bases and 4 bases, there was a span of 18 bases. The CDR3 loop spans 15 amino acids. The CDR3 bases are TGTGCCATCAGCGTGGACATTCTGGGCGGCACTGAAGCTTTCTTT. This codes for CAISVDILGGTEAFF.

The V gene is TRBV10-3, the J gene TRBJ2-5; D uncertain. The V gene's germline CDR1 is ENHRY and CDR2 SYGVKD. This CDR3 spans 15 amino acids. V was clipped by 0 bases and J by 1 base, with 9 bases between them. The CDR3 sequence is CAISESVRTQETQYF. Written as DNA, the CDR3 is TGTGCCATCAGTGAGTCGGTCAGAACCCAAGAGACCCAGTACTTC.